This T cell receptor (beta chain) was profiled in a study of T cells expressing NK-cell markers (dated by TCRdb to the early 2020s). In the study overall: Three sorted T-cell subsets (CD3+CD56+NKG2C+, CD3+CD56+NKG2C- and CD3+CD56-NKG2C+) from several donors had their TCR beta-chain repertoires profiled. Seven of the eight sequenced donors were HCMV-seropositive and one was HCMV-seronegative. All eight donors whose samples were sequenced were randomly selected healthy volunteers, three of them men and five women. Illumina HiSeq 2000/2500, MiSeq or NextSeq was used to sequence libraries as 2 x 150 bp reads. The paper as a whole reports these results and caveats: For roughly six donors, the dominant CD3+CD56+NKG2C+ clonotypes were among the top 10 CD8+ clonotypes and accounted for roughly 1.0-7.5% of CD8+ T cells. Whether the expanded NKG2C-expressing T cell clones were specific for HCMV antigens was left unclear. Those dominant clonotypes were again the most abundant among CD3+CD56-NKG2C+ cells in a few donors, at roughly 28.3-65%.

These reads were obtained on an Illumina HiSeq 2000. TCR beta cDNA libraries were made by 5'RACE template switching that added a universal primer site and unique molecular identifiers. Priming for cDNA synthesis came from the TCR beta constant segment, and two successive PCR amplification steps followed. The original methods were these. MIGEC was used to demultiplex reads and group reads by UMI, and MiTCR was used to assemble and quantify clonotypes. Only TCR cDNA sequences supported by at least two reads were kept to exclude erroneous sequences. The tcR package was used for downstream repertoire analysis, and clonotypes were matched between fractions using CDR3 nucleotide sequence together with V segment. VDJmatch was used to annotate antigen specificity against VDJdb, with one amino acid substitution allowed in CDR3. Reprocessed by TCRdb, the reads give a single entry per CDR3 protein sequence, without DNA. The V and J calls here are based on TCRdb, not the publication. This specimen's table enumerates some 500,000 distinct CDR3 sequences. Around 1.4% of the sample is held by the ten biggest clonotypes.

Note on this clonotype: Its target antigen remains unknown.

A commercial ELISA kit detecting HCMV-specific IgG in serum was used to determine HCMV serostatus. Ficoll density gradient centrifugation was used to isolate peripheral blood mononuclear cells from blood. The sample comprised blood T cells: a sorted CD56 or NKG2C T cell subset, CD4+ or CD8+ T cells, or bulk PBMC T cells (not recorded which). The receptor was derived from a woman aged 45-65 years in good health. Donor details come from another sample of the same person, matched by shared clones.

The CDR3 in this case is CASSPSLSGTENNEQFF. The chain joins TRBV18 to TRBJ2-1; there is no DNA to check the TCRdb D call of TRBD1. Looking up the germline V gene yields CDR1 KGHSH and CDR2 LQKENI. The CDR3 runs 17 amino acids, cysteine and phenylalanine included. The entry carries no DNA sequence.